This paragraph covers one T cell receptor beta chain sequence. The data originate from a study of shared clonotypes between healthy human individuals. At deep level, the assay was performed. Repertoires were generated with immunoSEQ multiplex PCR, while TCRdb's copy carries only in-frame clones and drops some. Here the sample spans over 2,000,000 clones, over 85% being singletons. Terminally differentiated effector memory CD45RA+ cells were excluded by CCR7 positive selection of CD45RO-negative cells. The specimen sequenced was naive CD8+ T cells from PBMCs. This TCR came from a man between 18 and 29 years old in good health. Some clones in this sample may be carry-over from other donors' samples.

CDR3 loop: CASSEGGRDTEAFF. The DNA of the CDR3 is TGTGCCAGCAGCGAGGGGGGAAGAGACACTGAAGCTTTCTTT. The V and J genes are TRBV9 and TRBJ1-1, with a possible D match to TRBD1 (6 bases). There are 14 residues in the CDR3. Per germline, CDR1 SGDLS and CDR2 YYNGEE. V shed 3 bases and J shed 3 bases, with 12 bases lying between them.